This is a list of T cell receptor beta chains from one sample in a study of memory CD4+ T cells and cytomegalovirus serostatus. Libraries were prepared by immunoSEQ multiplex PCR; TCRdb keeps only in-frame clonotypes and omits some of them. The data hold tens of thousands of clones, with roughly three quarters observed a single time. Sample: memory CD4+ T cells from blood. The source is an adult in good health and CMV-seronegative. CDR3s include the opening cysteine and the closing phenylalanine or tryptophan. A D gene is named only where the DNA matches it firmly. The size of a clone is reported for some rows only, either as once, few or many, or as a class for expanded clones.

CDR3 DNA	CDR3 protein	clone size	V gene	J gene	D gene
TGTGCCTGGAATGGCTCCACGACTAGCGGGGGGTCTTGTAGGCTCCTGGAGACCCAGTACTTC	CAWNGSTTSGGSCRLLETQYF	NA	TRBV30	TRBJ2-5	TRBD2
TGTGCCAGTAGTAGGGCAGGGGGCAATGGGTATGGCTACACCTTC	CASSRAGGNGYGYTF	NA	TRBV19	TRBJ1-2	TRBD1
TGTGCCAGCAGTGTTAGGGATCAGCCCCAGCATTTT	CASSVRDQPQHF	NA	TRBV6-5	TRBJ1-5	NA
TGTGCTAGCAGCCGAACCCCCTCACAGGGTGAGGGCAATCAGCCCCAGCATTTT	CASSRTPSQGEGNQPQHF	NA	TRBV7-7	TRBJ1-5	NA
TGTGCCAGTAGTATTATCCAGGCGCAAAGCAATCAGCCCCAGCATTTT	CASSIIQAQSNQPQHF	NA	TRBV19	TRBJ1-5	NA
TGCAGCGCGAGACAGGGATCGGCTGAAGCTTTCTTT	CSARQGSAEAFF	NA	TRBV29-1	TRBJ1-1	TRBD1
TGTGCCAGCAGCTTAGGGATTATTAGGACTAGCGGGGTCTCCTACGAGCAGTACTTC	CASSLGIIRTSGVSYEQYF	NA	TRBV7-8	TRBJ2-7	TRBD2
TGTGCCAGCAGGCGGAACCTGGGGGGCTACAATGAGCAGTTCTTC	CASRRNLGGYNEQFF	once	TRBV11-2	TRBJ2-1	NA
TGTGCCATCAGTGAGGGGGACAGGGAGCGTGGCTACACCTTC	CAISEGDRERGYTF	NA	TRBV10-3	TRBJ1-2	TRBD1
TGTGCCAGTAGCCCCTGGGCGGCCTCGGGAAACACCATATATTTT	CASSPWAASGNTIYF	NA	TRBV19	TRBJ1-3	NA
TGTGCCAGCACCCGATCCCTGGGGGCGGAAGGCTACACCTTC	CASTRSLGAEGYTF	NA	TRBV11-2	TRBJ1-2	NA
TGTGCCTGGAGTGTAAGTGGGGCGACAATGACCTCTGGGGCCAACGTCCTGACTTTC	CAWSVSGATMTSGANVLTF	NA	TRBV30	TRBJ2-6	NA
TGTGCCACAAAGGACAGGGGCTCACAGCCCCAGCATTTT	CATKDRGSQPQHF	NA	TRBV6-5	TRBJ1-5	TRBD1
TGTGCCAGCAGTTACCGACAGGAAAATCAGCCCCAGCATTTT	CASSYRQENQPQHF	NA	TRBV6-5	TRBJ1-5	NA
TGTGCCAGCCGGAGAAGTAATTCACCCCTCCACTTT	CASRRSNSPLHF	NA	TRBV2	TRBJ1-6	NA
TGTGCCAGCAACGTTCGGGGGCCCTACGAGCAGTACTTC	CASNVRGPYEQYF	NA	TRBV2	TRBJ2-7	NA
TGTGCCAGCAGTGAATATAACTCCACGGAGACCTACGAGCAGTACTTC	CASSEYNSTETYEQYF	once	TRBV25-1	TRBJ2-7	NA
TGTGCCAGCAGCCGCCGGGGGGGAGACGGGGAGCTGTTTTTT	CASSRRGGDGELFF	once	TRBV7-8	TRBJ2-2	TRBD2
TGTGCCAGCTCACCTACTGGACGGGAAAAACTGTTTTTT	CASSPTGREKLFF	NA	TRBV18	TRBJ1-4	NA
TGTGCCAGCAGCCAATCTTCCTACGAGCAGTACTTC	CASSQSSYEQYF	NA	TRBV14	TRBJ2-7	NA
TGTGCCGTCAGAACATTACCTTCAGGCGAGCAGTACTTC	CAVRTLPSGEQYF	NA	TRBV15	TRBJ2-7	NA
TGTGCCAGCAGCGCGCGACTAGGCAATGAGCAGTTCTTC	CASSARLGNEQFF	NA	TRBV7-8	TRBJ2-1	NA
TGTGCCAGCGGGGATAGAGCCCGTTACGAGCAGTACTTC	CASGDRARYEQYF	NA	TRBV25-1	TRBJ2-7	NA
TGTGCCTGGAGTCCGACTAGCGTTAACCCCTACAATGAGCAGTTCTTC	CAWSPTSVNPYNEQFF	NA	TRBV30	TRBJ2-1	TRBD2
TGTGCCAGCAGTTTATCGGACAGGGGAAGAGATACGCAGTATTTT	CASSLSDRGRDTQYF	once	TRBV27	TRBJ2-3	TRBD1
TGTGCCACCACCTCTGGTCCTGGGACTGAAGCTTTCTTT	CATTSGPGTEAFF	NA	TRBV15	TRBJ1-1	NA
TGTGCCAGCAGAACGGACAGGGAATCACCCCTCCACTTT	CASRTDRESPLHF	NA	TRBV27	TRBJ1-6	TRBD1
TGTGCCTGGAATTATCCCCAAGAGACCCAGTACTTC	CAWNYPQETQYF	NA	TRBV30	TRBJ2-5	NA
TGTGCCAGCAGCGAAACCCTGAGGGGACCTGGGAACACTGAAGCTTTCTTT	CASSETLRGPGNTEAFF	few	TRBV7-9	TRBJ1-1	NA
TGCGCCAGCAGCTTGGGACAGGGAGACAAAAACATTCAGTACTTC	CASSLGQGDKNIQYF	NA	TRBV5-1	TRBJ2-4	TRBD1
TGTGCCAGCAGCTTAACGTCGATAGCGGGGGCCGACTCCACAGATACGCAGTATTTT	CASSLTSIAGADSTDTQYF	NA	TRBV7-9	TRBJ2-3	TRBD2
TGCGCCAGCAGCCAAAGTTCAAAGTTGGCCATCGGAACTAATGAAAAACTGTTTTTT	CASSQSSKLAIGTNEKLFF	NA	TRBV4-1	TRBJ1-4	NA